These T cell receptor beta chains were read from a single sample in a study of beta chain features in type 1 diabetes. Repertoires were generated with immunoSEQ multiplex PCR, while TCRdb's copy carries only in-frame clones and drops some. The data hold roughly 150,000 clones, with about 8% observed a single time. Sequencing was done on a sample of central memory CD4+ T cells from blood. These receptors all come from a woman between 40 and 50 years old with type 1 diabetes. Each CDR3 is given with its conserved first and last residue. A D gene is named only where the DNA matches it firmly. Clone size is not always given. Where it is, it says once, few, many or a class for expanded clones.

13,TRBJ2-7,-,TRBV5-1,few,CASSIRERNEQYF,TGCGCCAGCAGCATACGGGAGCGGAACGAGCAGTACTTC
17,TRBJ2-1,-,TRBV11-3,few,CASSLSPGEGAYNEQFF,TGTGCCAGCAGCCTCTCCCCTGGGGAGGGGGCCTACAATGAGCAGTTCTTC
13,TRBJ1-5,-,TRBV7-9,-,CASSYTQEWPQHF,TGTGCCAGCAGCTATACACAGGAGTGGCCCCAGCATTTT
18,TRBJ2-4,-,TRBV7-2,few,CASSLGWGQSNSKNIQYF,TGTGCCAGCAGCTTAGGCTGGGGACAAAGCAACTCGAAAAACATTCAGTACTTC
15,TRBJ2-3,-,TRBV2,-,CASSTRQSSTDTQYF,TGTGCCAGCAGTACTCGACAGTCTAGCACAGATACGCAGTATTTT
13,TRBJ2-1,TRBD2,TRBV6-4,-,CASSVREGGEQFF,TGTGCCAGCAGTGTACGGGAGGGGGGTGAGCAGTTCTTC
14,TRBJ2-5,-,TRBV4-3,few,CASSPSGRGETQYF,TGCGCCAGCAGCCCCTCGGGGAGGGGGGAGACCCAGTACTTC
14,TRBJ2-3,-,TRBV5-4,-,CASSLQSVPDTQYF,TGTGCCAGCAGCTTGCAGTCTGTCCCAGATACGCAGTATTTT
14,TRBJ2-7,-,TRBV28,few,CASSLYGGTYEQYF,TGTGCCAGCAGTTTATACGGAGGTACCTACGAGCAGTACTTC
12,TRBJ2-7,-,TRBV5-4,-,CASSLNSYEQYF,TGTGCCAGCAGCTTGAATAGCTACGAGCAGTACTTC
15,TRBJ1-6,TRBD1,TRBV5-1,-,CASSPGQGGNSPLHF,TGCGCCAGCAGCCCAGGACAGGGTGGAAATTCACCCCTCCACTTT
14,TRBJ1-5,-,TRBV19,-,CASSDDRPNQPQHF,TGTGCCAGTAGTGACGACAGGCCGAATCAGCCCCAGCATTTT
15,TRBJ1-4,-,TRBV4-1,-,CASSQEAVRPEKLFF,TGCGCCAGCAGCCAAGAGGCAGTTCGCCCAGAAAAACTGTTTTTT
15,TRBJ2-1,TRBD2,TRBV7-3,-,CASSLDGGAQSEQFF,TGTGCCAGCAGCCTAGACGGGGGGGCCCAGTCTGAGCAGTTCTTC
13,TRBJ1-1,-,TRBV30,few,CAGGEVLGPEAFF,TGTGCCGGCGGGGAGGTCCTGGGCCCTGAAGCTTTCTTT
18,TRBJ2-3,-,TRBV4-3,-,CASSQDLPGGGFTDTQYF,TGCGCCAGCAGCCAAGATCTTCCGGGAGGGGGCTTCACAGATACGCAGTATTTT
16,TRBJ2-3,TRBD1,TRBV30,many,CAWSLITGGASDTQYF,TGTGCCTGGAGTCTCATAACAGGGGGCGCATCAGATACGCAGTATTTT
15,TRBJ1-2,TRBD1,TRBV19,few,CASSGRAPGQGGYTF,TGTGCCAGTAGTGGCCGCGCTCCGGGACAGGGAGGCTACACCTTC
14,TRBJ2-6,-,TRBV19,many,CASSVESGANVLTF,TGTGCCAGTTCGGTGGAGTCTGGGGCCAACGTCCTGACTTTC
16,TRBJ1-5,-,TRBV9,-,CASSVGADYSNQPQHF,TGTGCCAGCAGCGTAGGAGCAGACTATAGCAATCAGCCCCAGCATTTT
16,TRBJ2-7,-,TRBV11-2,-,CASSLDRSRGRHEQYF,TGTGCCAGCAGCTTAGATCGGTCTAGAGGTAGGCACGAGCAGTACTTC
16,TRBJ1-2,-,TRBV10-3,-,CAISDQGRDFNYGYTF,TGTGCCATCAGTGACCAGGGGAGAGACTTTAACTATGGCTACACCTTC
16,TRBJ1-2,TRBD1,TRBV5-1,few,CASSFGRQGENYGYTF,TGCGCCAGCAGCTTCGGTAGGCAGGGGGAGAACTATGGCTACACCTTC
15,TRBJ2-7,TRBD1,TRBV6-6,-,CASSYSGDSTYEQYF,TGTGCCAGCAGTTACTCGGGGGACAGTACCTACGAGCAGTACTTC
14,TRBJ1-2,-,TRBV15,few,CATSRVRGPYGYTF,TGTGCCACCAGCAGAGTAAGGGGTCCCTATGGCTACACCTTC
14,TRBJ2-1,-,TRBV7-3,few,CASSLSGSPNEQFF,TGTGCCAGCAGCTTAAGTGGGAGCCCCAATGAGCAGTTCTTC
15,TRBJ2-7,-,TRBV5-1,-,CASSLAGREYHEQYF,TGCGCCAGCAGCTTGGCCGGGCGGGAATACCACGAGCAGTACTTC
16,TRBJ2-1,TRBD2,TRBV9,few,CASSAGAGRGYNEQFF,TGTGCCAGCAGCGCGGGAGCGGGAAGGGGTTACAATGAGCAGTTCTTC
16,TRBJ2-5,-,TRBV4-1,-,CASSQDPGHLWGTQYF,TGCGCCAGCAGCCAAGATCCCGGACACCTATGGGGGACCCAGTACTTC
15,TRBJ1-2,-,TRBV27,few,CASSSGSTNLAGYTF,TGTGCCAGCAGTTCCGGGTCTACCAACTTAGCGGGCTACACCTTC
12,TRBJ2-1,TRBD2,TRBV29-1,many,CSVAPPGGEQFF,TGCAGCGTTGCTCCGCCGGGGGGTGAGCAGTTCTTC
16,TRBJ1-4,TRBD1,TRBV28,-,CASNPTGTATNEKLFF,TGTGCCAGCAATCCAACCGGGACAGCTACTAATGAAAAACTGTTTTTT
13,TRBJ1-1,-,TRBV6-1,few,CASSHTGLEEAFF,TGTGCCAGCAGTCACACGGGGTTGGAGGAAGCTTTCTTT
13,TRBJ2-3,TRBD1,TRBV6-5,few,CASSPDREGTQYF,TGTGCCAGCAGTCCGGACAGGGAAGGTACGCAGTATTTT
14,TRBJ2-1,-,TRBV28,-,CASRVTGSYNEQFF,TGTGCCAGCAGAGTAACAGGGAGTTACAATGAGCAGTTCTTC
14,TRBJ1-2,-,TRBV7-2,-,CASSFSQGTYGYTF,TGTGCCAGCAGCTTCTCACAGGGAACCTATGGCTACACCTTC
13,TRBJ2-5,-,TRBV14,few,CASSQNIQETQYF,TGTGCCAGCAGCCAGAACATCCAAGAGACCCAGTACTTC
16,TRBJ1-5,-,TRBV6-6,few,CASSLTGSSGNQPQHF,TGTGCCAGCAGTTTAACAGGGAGCTCGGGCAATCAGCCCCAGCATTTT
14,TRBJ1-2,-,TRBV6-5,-,CASSGSDSSYGYTF,TGTGCCAGCAGTGGGTCGGACAGTTCCTATGGCTACACCTTC
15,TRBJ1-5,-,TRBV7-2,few,CASSLVSGENQPQHF,TGTGCCAGCAGCTTAGTCTCAGGGGAAAATCAGCCCCAGCATTTT